This record looks at one T cell receptor beta chain sequence and its context. The antigen is unknown. The data are from a study of response to subunit inactivated influenza vaccine. Points from the study as a whole: The authors put forward the suggestion that each seasonal influenza vaccination may bring in only a limited number of new T cells.

CDR1 LGHNA and CDR2 YNFKEQ come from the germline V gene. The ends lost 1 base at V and 5 bases at J; junction bases unmatched: 5. CDR3 size: 15 residues. From the RT-PCR reads, TCRdb called clonotypes with MiXCR, one entry per CDR3 protein. The sample lists more than 600,000 distinct CDR3 sequences, approximately 17% occurring once. The rearrangement joins TRBV4-2 to TRBJ2-7, with 10 bases that match TRBD2. The clonotype comes from a man in his fifties or sixties who received an inactivated influenza vaccine. Specimen: PBMCs from blood, collected roughly 5 days after vaccination. The CDR3 here is CASSQGLAGGDEQYF. CDR3 coding DNA: TGTGCCAGCAGCCAAGGGTTAGCGGGGGGAGACGAGCAGTACTTC.